This TCR beta chain was profiled in a study of T cells in Graves' hyperthyroidism and ophthalmopathy. From RNA transcripts, TCR beta CDR3 regions were amplified. RT-PCR in the first round (using the HTBI primer set) targeted the TCR CDR3. TCRdb called the multiplex PCR reads again in MiXCR, with one record for every CDR3 protein. The sample contains around 520,000 distinct CDR3 sequences, 11% to 15% of which appear only once. Trimming at V came to 6 bases and at J to 2 bases, leaving 3 bases not matched to a gene. Germline CDR1 reads GTSNPN; CDR2 reads SVGIG (reference sequence). This CDR3 has 13 amino acids.

The chain couples TRBV30 to TRBJ1-4; 7 bases are a match to TRBD1. The clonotype was recovered from a woman aged 40 to 50 with Graves' hyperthyroidism. The specimen sequenced was blood. In DNA, the CDR3 is TGTGCCTGCAACAGGGGTACTAATGAAAAACTGTTTTTT. It encodes CACNRGTNEKLFF.